This T cell receptor beta chain was recorded in a study of T-cell reconstitution after alpha-beta-depleted transplantation in children. Study outcomes and limitations: Reports say that about two months after transplant, the alpha-beta T cells came out of several hundred graft clones that had expanded.

CDR3 length: 15 amino acids. Germline lookup yields CDR1 KGHSH and CDR2 LQKENI. Trimming shortened V by 3 bases and J by 0 bases, and 9 bases separated the two germline ends. This clonotype was counted only a few times. Its antigen remains unknown. Using unique molecular identifiers, the investigators prepared the TCRbeta library. TCRdb recomputed calls from the PCR reads with MiXCR, one row per CDR3 protein. This table has fewer than 750,000 distinct CDR3 sequences, 25% to 30% appearing once. The V call is TRBV18, the J call TRBJ1-3, with D unclear. The clonotype originates from a boy under three years old with Wiskott-Aldrich syndrome, due to receive a stem cell transplant. The source was PBMCs, collected before TCRalphabeta/CD19-depleted stem cell transplant. The CDR3 nucleotides read TGTGCCAGCTCACCCAGAAGAGGCTCTGGAAACACCATATATTTT. Translating it yields CASSPRRGSGNTIYF. Together with reference TRBV18 and TRBJ1-3, the CDR3 gives the full variable domain: NAGVMQNPRHLVRRRGQEARLRCSPMKGHSHVYWYRQLPEEGLKFMVYLQKENIIDESGMPKERFSAEFPKEGPSILRIQQVVRGDSAAYFCASSPRRGSGNTIYFGEGSWLTVV.